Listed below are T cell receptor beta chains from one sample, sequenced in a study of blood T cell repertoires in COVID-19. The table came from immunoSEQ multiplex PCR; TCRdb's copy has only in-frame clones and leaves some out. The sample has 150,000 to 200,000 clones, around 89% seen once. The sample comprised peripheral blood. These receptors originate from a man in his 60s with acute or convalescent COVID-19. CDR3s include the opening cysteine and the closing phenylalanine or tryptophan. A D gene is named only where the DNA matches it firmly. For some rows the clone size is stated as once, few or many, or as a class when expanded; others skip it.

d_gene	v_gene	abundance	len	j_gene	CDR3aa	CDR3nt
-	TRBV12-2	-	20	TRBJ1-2	CASRLVVPVVEARGYYGYTF	TGTGCAAGTCGCTTAGTAGTCCCGGTGGTGGAGGCCAGGGGCTACTATGGCTACACCTTC
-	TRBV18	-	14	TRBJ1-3	CASSGQGSGNTIYF	TGTGCCAGCTCAGGGCAGGGAAGCGGAAACACCATATATTTT
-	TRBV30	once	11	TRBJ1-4	CAWSSQGKLFF	TGTGCCTGGAGTAGCCAGGGGAAACTGTTTTTT
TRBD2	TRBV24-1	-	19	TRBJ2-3	CATSDARLAGDNPGDTQYF	TGTGCCACCAGTGACGCCCGGCTAGCGGGTGATAACCCCGGGGATACGCAGTATTTT
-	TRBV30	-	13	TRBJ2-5	CAWNPEWRETQYF	TGTGCCTGGAACCCGGAGTGGCGGGAGACCCAGTACTTC
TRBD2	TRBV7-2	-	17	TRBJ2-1	CASSSRPTSGVYNEQFF	TGTGCCAGCAGCTCTCGCCCGACTAGCGGGGTTTACAATGAGCAGTTCTTC
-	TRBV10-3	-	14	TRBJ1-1	CAISLPGQTTEAFF	TGTGCCATCAGCCTCCCTGGACAGACCACTGAAGCTTTCTTT
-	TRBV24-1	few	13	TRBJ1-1	CATSGDTNTEAFF	TGTGCCACCAGTGGTGACACGAACACTGAAGCTTTCTTT
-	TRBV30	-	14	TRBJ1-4	CAWSVGGNNEKLFF	TGTGCCTGGAGTGTAGGGGGAAATAATGAAAAACTGTTTTTT
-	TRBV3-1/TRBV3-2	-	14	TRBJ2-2	CASSFLGRTGELFF	TGTGCCAGCAGCTTTCTGGGGCGCACCGGGGAGCTGTTTTTT
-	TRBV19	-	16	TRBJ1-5	CASSPAGPNSNQPQHF	TGTGCCAGTAGTCCGGCGGGGCCAAATAGCAATCAGCCCCAGCATTTT
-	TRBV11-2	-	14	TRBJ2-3	CASSLDRSSDTQYF	TGTGCCAGCAGCTTAGATCGCAGTTCAGATACGCAGTATTTT
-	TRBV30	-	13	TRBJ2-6	CAWRAKGANVLTF	TGTGCCTGGAGAGCGAAGGGGGCCAACGTCCTGACTTTC
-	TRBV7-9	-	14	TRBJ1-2	CASRMGAGDYGYTF	TGTGCCAGCAGGATGGGAGCAGGGGACTATGGCTACACCTTC
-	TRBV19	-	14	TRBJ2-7	CASSNDRYPYEQYF	TGTGCCAGTAGTAACGACAGATATCCCTACGAGCAGTACTTC
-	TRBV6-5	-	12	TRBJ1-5	CASSTSNQPQHF	TGTGCCAGCAGTACGAGTAATCAGCCCCAGCATTTT
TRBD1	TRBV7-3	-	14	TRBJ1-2	CASSSQGTGYGYTF	TGTGCCAGCAGCTCCCAGGGGACAGGGTATGGCTACACCTTC
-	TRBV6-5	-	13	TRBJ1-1	CASSYSRVSEAFF	TGTGCCAGCAGTTACTCGAGGGTATCTGAAGCTTTCTTT
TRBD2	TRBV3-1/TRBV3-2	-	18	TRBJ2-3	CASSPLAGGSRTTDTQYF	TGTGCCAGCAGCCCGCTAGCGGGGGGGTCCCGCACCACAGATACGCAGTATTTT
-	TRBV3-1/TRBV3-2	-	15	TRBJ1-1	CASSQGVGQNTEAFF	TGTGCCAGCAGCCAAGGAGTTGGACAGAACACTGAAGCTTTCTTT
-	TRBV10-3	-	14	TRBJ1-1	CAISDAGRYTEAFF	TGTGCCATCAGTGACGCAGGCCGATACACTGAAGCTTTCTTT
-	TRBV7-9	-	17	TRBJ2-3	CASSFLQGYEFSDTQYF	TGTGCCAGCAGCTTCCTCCAGGGATATGAGTTTTCAGATACGCAGTATTTT
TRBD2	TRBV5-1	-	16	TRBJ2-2	CASALEAGVYTGELFF	TGCGCCAGCGCTTTGGAGGCGGGGGTGTACACCGGGGAGCTGTTTTTT
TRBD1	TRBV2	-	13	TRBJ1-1	CADTTGMNTEAFF	TGTGCCGACACGACAGGGATGAACACTGAAGCTTTCTTT
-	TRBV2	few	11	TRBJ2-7	CASTTAYEQYF	TGTGCCAGCACGACAGCCTACGAGCAGTACTTC
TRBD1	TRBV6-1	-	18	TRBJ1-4	CASSEAFLPGQGANKLFF	TGTGCCAGCAGTGAAGCTTTTCTACCGGGACAGGGGGCGAATAAACTGTTTTTT
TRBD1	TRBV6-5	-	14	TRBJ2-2	CASSGQGDTGELFF	TGTGCCAGCAGCGGACAGGGGGACACCGGGGAGCTGTTTTTT
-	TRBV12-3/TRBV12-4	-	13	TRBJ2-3	CASSPPGLGTQYF	TGTGCCAGCAGCCCTCCAGGGTTAGGTACGCAGTATTTT
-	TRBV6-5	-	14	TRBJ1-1	CASRPDTMNTEAFF	TGTGCCAGCAGGCCGGACACCATGAACACTGAAGCTTTCTTT
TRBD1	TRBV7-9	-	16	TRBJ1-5	CASSPAGTGSNQPQHF	TGTGCCAGCAGCCCGGCCGGGACAGGGAGCAATCAGCCCCAGCATTTT
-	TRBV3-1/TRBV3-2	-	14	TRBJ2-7	CASSPADRSYEQYF	TGTGCCAGCAGCCCCGCGGACAGATCCTACGAGCAGTACTTC
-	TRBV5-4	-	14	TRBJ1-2	CASSFGGSNYGYTF	TGTGCCAGCAGCTTTGGAGGGTCTAACTATGGCTACACCTTC
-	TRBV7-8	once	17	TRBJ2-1	CASSFPSGGNTYNEQFF	TGTGCCAGCAGCTTCCCATCTGGAGGTAACACCTACAATGAGCAGTTCTTC
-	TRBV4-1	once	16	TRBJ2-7	CASSQVLPAASYEQYF	TGCGCCAGCAGCCAAGTTCTCCCAGCGGCCTCCTACGAGCAGTACTTC
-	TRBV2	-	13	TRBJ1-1	CASSTGPDTEAFF	TGTGCCAGCAGCACAGGGCCCGACACTGAAGCTTTCTTT
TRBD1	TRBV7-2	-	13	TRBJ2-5	CASTPGQEGTQYF	TGTGCCAGCACCCCTGGACAGGAAGGGACCCAGTACTTC
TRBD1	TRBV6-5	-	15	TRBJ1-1	CASSYTDRLNTEAFF	TGTGCCAGCAGTTACACGGACAGGCTGAACACTGAAGCTTTCTTT
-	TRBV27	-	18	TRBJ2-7	CASSQSRWGLTDSYEQYF	TGTGCCAGCAGTCAATCCCGCTGGGGACTCACCGACTCCTACGAGCAGTACTTC
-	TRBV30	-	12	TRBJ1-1	CAWSVNVGRAFF	TGTGCCTGGAGTGTAAATGTGGGGCGAGCTTTCTTT
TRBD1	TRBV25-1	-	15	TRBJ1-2	CASGWDRPISYGYTF	TGTGCCAGCGGCTGGGACAGGCCGATCTCTTATGGCTACACCTTC
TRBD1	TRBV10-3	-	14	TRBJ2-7	CAISATGGPGEQYF	TGTGCCATCAGTGCTACAGGGGGGCCGGGTGAGCAGTACTTC
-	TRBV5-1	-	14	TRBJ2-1	CASSLGPGANEQFF	TGCGCCAGCAGCTTGGGGCCAGGGGCCAATGAGCAGTTCTTC
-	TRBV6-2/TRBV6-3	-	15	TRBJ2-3	CASSRWGEEADTQYF	TGTGCCAGCAGCCGTTGGGGTGAGGAGGCAGATACGCAGTATTTT
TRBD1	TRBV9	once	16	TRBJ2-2	CASSARGTGWTGELFF	TGTGCCAGCAGCGCCCGCGGGACAGGGTGGACCGGGGAGCTGTTTTTT
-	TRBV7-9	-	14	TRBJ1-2	CASSLVGTVRGYTF	TGTGCCAGCAGCTTAGTGGGCACTGTCCGTGGCTACACCTTC
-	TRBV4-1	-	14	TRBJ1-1	CASRSPGGNTEAFF	TGCGCCAGCAGGTCCCCGGGGGGGAACACTGAAGCTTTCTTT
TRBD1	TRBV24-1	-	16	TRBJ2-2	CATSDPGGANTGELFF	TGTGCCACCAGTGATCCAGGGGGCGCGAACACCGGGGAGCTGTTTTTT
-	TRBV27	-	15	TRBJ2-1	CASSSTETDRPEQFF	TGTGCCAGCAGTTCCACAGAAACAGACAGGCCTGAGCAGTTCTTC
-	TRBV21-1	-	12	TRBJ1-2	CASNRANYGYTF	TGTGCCAGCAACAGAGCTAACTATGGCTACACCTTC